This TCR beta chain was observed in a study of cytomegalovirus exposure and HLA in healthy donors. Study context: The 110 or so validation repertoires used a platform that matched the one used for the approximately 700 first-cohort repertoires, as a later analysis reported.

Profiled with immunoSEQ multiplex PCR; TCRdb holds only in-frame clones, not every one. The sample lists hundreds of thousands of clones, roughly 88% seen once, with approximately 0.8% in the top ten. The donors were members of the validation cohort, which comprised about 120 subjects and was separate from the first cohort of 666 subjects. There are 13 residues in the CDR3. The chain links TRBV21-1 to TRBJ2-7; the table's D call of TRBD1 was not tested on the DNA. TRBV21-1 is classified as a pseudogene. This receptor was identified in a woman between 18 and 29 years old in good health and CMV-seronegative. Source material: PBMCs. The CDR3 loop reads CASSNRQAYEQYF. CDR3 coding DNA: TGTGCCAGCAGCAACCGACAAGCATACGAGCAGTACTTC.